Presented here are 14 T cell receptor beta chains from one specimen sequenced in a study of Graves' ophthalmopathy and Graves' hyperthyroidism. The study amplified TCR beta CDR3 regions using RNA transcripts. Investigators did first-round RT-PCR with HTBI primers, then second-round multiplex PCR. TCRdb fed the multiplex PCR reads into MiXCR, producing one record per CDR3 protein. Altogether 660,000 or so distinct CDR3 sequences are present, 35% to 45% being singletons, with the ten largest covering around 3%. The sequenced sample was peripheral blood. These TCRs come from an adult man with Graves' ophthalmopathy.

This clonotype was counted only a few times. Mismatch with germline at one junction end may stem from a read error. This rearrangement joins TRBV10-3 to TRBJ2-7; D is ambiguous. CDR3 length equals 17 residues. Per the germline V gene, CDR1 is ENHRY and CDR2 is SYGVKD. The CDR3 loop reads CASSERSGRRFGYEQYF. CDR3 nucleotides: TGTGCCAGCAGTGAACGATCCGGACGCCGTTTTGGGTACGAGCAGTACTTC.

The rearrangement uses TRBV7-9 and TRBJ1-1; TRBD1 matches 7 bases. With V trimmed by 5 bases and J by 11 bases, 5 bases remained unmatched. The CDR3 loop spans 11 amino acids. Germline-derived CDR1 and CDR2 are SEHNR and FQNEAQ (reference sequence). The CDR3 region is CASSRGTVAFF. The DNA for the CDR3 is TGTGCCAGCAGCCGAGGGACAGTGGCTTTCTTT.

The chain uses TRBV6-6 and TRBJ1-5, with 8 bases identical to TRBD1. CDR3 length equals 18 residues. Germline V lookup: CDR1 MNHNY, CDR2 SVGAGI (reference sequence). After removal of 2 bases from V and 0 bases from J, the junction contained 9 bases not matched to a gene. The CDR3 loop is CASSYTPGQVYSNQPQHF. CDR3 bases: TGTGCCAGCAGTTACACTCCGGGACAGGTCTATAGCAATCAGCCCCAGCATTTT.

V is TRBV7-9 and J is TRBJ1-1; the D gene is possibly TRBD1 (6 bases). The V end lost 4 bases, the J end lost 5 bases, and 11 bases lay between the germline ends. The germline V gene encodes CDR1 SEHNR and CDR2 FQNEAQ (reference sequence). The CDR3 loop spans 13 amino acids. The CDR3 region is CASSSVGGTEAFF. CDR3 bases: TGTGCCAGCAGCTCAGTAGGGGGGACTGAAGCTTTCTTT.

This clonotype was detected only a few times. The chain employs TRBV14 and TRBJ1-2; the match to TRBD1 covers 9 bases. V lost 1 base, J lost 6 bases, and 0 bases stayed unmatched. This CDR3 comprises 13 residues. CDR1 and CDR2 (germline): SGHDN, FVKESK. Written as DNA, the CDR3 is TGTGCCAGCAGCCAAGGGGACAGGGATGGCTACACCTTC. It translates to CASSQGDRDGYTF.

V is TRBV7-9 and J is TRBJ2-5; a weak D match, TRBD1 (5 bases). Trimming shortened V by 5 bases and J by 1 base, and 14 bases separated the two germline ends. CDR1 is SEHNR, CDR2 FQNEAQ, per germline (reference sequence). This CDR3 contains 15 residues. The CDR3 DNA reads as TGTGCCAGCAGCCAAGCCCGACAGACCCAAGAGACCCAGTACTTC. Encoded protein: CASSQARQTQETQYF.

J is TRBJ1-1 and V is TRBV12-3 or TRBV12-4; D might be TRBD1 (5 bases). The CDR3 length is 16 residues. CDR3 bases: TGTGCTAGTGGTTTGGTAGGGGCAATGCCCGGGGCTGAAGCTTTCTTT. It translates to CASGLVGAMPGAEAFF.

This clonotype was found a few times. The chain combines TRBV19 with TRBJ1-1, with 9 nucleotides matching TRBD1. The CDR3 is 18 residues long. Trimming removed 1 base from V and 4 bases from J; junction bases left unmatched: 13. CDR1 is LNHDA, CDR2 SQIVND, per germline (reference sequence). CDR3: CASSIVNRGLSPGTEAFF. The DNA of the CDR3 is TGTGCCAGTAGTATAGTCAACAGGGGGCTATCTCCCGGCACTGAAGCTTTCTTT.

CDR3 DNA sequence: TGTGCCACTGGGGCTGCGGTCGTCGGGCGCTCTGGAAACACCATATATTTT. It yields the protein CATGAAVVGRSGNTIYF. V and J are TRBV15 and TRBJ1-3; possible D gene TRBD1, 5 bases. This CDR3 is 17 amino acids long. V lost 9 bases and J lost 0, with 21 bases in between. The germline V gene has CDR1 LNHNV and CDR2 YYDKDF (reference sequence).

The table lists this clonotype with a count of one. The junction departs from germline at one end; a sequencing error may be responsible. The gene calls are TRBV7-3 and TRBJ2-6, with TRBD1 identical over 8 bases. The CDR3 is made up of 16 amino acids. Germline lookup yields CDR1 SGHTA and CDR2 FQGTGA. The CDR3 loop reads CASSFHAGGDAYTEAF. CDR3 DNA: TGTGCCAGCAGCTTTCATGCAGGGGGCGACGCGTATACTGAAGCTTTC. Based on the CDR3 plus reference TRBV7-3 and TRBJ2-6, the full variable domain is GAGVSQTPSNKVTEKGKYVELRCDPISGHTALYWYRQSLGQGPEFLIYFQGTGAADDSGLPNDRFFAVRPEGSVSTLKIQRTERGDSAVYLCASSFHAGGDAYTEAFGAGSRLTVL.

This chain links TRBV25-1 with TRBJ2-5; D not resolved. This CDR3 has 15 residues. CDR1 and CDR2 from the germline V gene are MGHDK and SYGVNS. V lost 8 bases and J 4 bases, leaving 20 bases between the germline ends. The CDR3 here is CASVAGSSGGETQYF. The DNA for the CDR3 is TGTGCCAGCGTCGCCGGGTCTTCAGGTGGAGAGACCCAGTACTTC.

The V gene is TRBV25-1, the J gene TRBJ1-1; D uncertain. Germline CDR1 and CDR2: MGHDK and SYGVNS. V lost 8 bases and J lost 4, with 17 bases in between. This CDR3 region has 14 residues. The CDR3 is CASVPKAGRTEAFF. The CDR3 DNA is TGTGCCAGCGTGCCTAAAGCCGGGCGCACTGAAGCTTTCTTT.

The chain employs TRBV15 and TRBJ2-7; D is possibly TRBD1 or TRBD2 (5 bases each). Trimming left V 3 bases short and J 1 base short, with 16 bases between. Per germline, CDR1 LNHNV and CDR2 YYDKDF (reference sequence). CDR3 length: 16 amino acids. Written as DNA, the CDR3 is TGTGCCACCAGCAGCAGTATCGGGGCAGGGTCCTACGAGCAGTACTTC. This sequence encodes CATSSSIGAGSYEQYF. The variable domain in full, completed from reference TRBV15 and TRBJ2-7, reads DAMVIQNPRYQVTQFGKPVTLSCSQTLNHNVMYWYQQKSSQAPKLLFHYYDKDFNNEADTPDNFQSRRPNTSFCFLDIRSPGLGDTAMYLCATSSSIGAGSYEQYFGPGTRLTVT.

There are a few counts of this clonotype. CDR3 coding DNA: TGTGCCAGTTCTACAGGGGACAGCACCTACGAGCAGTACTTC. Amino acid sequence: CASSTGDSTYEQYF. V usage is TRBV19 and J usage is TRBJ2-7, with TRBD1 matching over 7 bases. The CDR3 has 14 amino acids. Germline CDR1 and CDR2: LNHDA and SQIVND (reference sequence). After removal of 8 bases from V and 2 bases from J, the junction contained 9 bases not matched to a gene.